This TCR beta chain was observed in a study of CD8 T cells in ankylosing spondylitis. CDR3 length equals 12 residues. The V and J ends lost 4 bases and 7 bases respectively, with 13 bases between them. Looked up from germline, CDR1 is DFQATT and CDR2 is SNEGSKA (reference sequence). Regarding the study as a whole: Clones tied to disease were said to be significantly enriched in matched ankylosing spondylitis synovial fluid. The study identified a TCR beta motif of roughly eight highly homologous variants that appeared characteristic of ankylosing spondylitis blood. Past studies reported some motif variants in reactive arthritis synovial fluid and blood.

Turning to this clonotype: Its antigen remains unidentified.

Researchers built TCR beta libraries using quantitative 5'-RACE with molecular barcodes. MiXCR, run by TCRdb on the 5' RACE reads, gives a single entry per CDR3 protein. Of approximately 250,000 distinct CDR3 sequences listed, 20% to 30% are singletons. Sequencing was carried out using blood, either unsorted or a sorted T cell fraction (not recorded which). The sequence was collected from a male donor with ankylosing spondylitis or in good health (not recorded which). The chain links TRBV20-1 to TRBJ1-1; D is ambiguous. DNA for the CDR3: TGCAGTGCTACGGGCCTGTCAGGTGAAGCTTTCTTT. Its protein is CSATGLSGEAFF.